The 31 T cell receptor beta chains below all came from one sample that was sequenced in a study of CD8 T cells in ankylosing spondylitis. TCRdb fed the 5' RACE reads into MiXCR, producing one record per CDR3 protein. The sample carries about 150,000 distinct CDR3 sequences, roughly a third recorded once. The sample comprised synovial fluid, either unsorted or a sorted T cell fraction (not recorded which). All receptors derive from a male donor with ankylosing spondylitis.

This clonotype was detected many times. This sequence joins TRBV20-1 and TRBJ2-5; 8 positions agree with TRBD1. Losses at the gene ends were 2 bases for V and 5 bases for J; bases not matched to a gene: 4. Germline CDR1 is DFQATT and CDR2 is SNEGSKA (reference sequence). The CDR3 contains 13 residues. In nucleotides, the CDR3 is TGCAGTGCTAGAAGGACAGGGAGGGAGACCCAGTACTTC. Translating it yields CSARRTGRETQYF.

The chain couples TRBV20-1 to TRBJ2-3; the match to TRBD2 covers 9 bases. The CDR3 runs to 15 residues. Germline V gene lookup returns CDR1 DFQATT and CDR2 SNEGSKA (reference sequence). With V trimmed by 6 bases and J by 6 bases, 13 bases remained unmatched. DNA of the CDR3: TGCAGTGCGTACCGGGCGGGGGGGACAATGGATACGCAGTATTTT. Encoded protein: CSAYRAGGTMDTQYF.

The J gene is TRBJ2-1, the V gene TRBV2; D might be TRBD1 (6 bases). The V end was cut by 2 bases, the J end by 0 bases, with 17 bases between. CDR1 is SNHLY and CDR2 is FYNNEI in the germline V gene. The CDR3 is made up of 18 amino acids. DNA of the CDR3: TGTGCCAGCAGTGAACAGGTTGGGGGCTCGAGCTCCTACAATGAGCAGTTCTTC. It encodes CASSEQVGGSSSYNEQFF.

This chain connects TRBV7-2 to TRBJ1-1, with 9 bases fitting TRBD1. V lost 5 bases, J lost 5 bases, and 6 bases stayed unmatched. The germline V gene encodes CDR1 SGHTA and CDR2 FQGNSA. The CDR3 is 14 residues long. CDR3 nucleotide sequence: TGTGCCAGCAGCCCGGACAGGGGATGGACTGAAGCTTTCTTT. Translating gives CASSPDRGWTEAFF.

This clonotype was counted between two and nine times. V usage is TRBV24-1 and J usage is TRBJ2-1; TRBD2 matches 14 bases. CDR1 KGHDR and CDR2 SFDVKD come from the germline V gene. V was pared by 4 bases and J by 3 bases, with 1 base of the junction left unmatched. This CDR3 has 16 residues. The CDR3 nucleotides are TGTGCCACCAGTGACGGGACTAGCGGGAGCTACAATGAGCAGTTCTTC. Its translation: CATSDGTSGSYNEQFF.

The chain is built from TRBV15 and TRBJ2-5; no clear D gene. The CDR3 extends over 12 amino acids. The V and J ends lost 3 bases and 3 bases respectively, with 5 bases between them. Germline CDR1 and CDR2: LNHNV and YYDKDF (reference sequence). In DNA, the CDR3 is TGTGCCACCAGCAGGCATAAAGAGACCCAGTACTTC. Protein product: CATSRHKETQYF. Full variable domain (outside the CDR3, taken from reference TRBV15 and TRBJ2-5): DAMVIQNPRYQVTQFGKPVTLSCSQTLNHNVMYWYQQKSSQAPKLLFHYYDKDFNNEADTPDNFQSRRPNTSFCFLDIRSPGLGDTAMYLCATSRHKETQYFGPGTRLLVL.

The V and J genes are TRBV28 and TRBJ1-1; D is ambiguous. V was clipped by 6 bases and J by 10 bases, with 12 bases between them. CDR3 length: 11 residues. Germline values: CDR1 MDHEN, CDR2 SYDVKM. The CDR3 reads CASSRNRGAFF. The CDR3, as DNA: TGTGCCAGCAGCCGTAACCGGGGAGCTTTCTTT. The variable domain in full, with the rest retrieved from reference TRBV28 and TRBJ1-1, is DVKVTQSSRYLVKRTGEKVFLECVQDMDHENMFWYRQDPGLGLRLIYFSYDVKMKEKGDIPEGYSVSREKKERFSLILESASTNQTSMYLCASSRNRGAFFGQGTRLTVV.

The chain couples TRBV18 to TRBJ2-3; D uncertain. The CDR3 runs to 15 residues. V was pared by 2 bases and J by 2 bases, with 11 bases between. Per the germline V gene, CDR1 is KGHSH and CDR2 is LQKENI. The CDR3: CASSPFGGYTDTQYF. CDR3 in DNA: TGTGCCAGCTCACCATTCGGCGGCTACACAGATACGCAGTATTTT.

This rearrangement joins TRBV5-1 to TRBJ1-6; D possibly corresponds to TRBD1 (5 bases). Germline-derived CDR1 and CDR2 are SGHRS and YFSETQ. There are 16 residues in the CDR3. Trimming cost V 0 bases and J 10 bases, with 17 bases left between them. The CDR3 nucleotides are TGCGCCAGCAGCTTGGTGCCAGGGAGTGATGTCTCACCCCTCCACTTT. Protein: CASSLVPGSDVSPLHF.

This clonotype showed up just a few times. This chain connects TRBV10-3 to TRBJ1-1; possibly TRBD1 for D (6 bases). Trimming removed 4 bases from V and 1 base from J, with 7 bases in between. The CDR3 loop spans 13 amino acids. Germline V gene data show CDR1 as ENHRY and CDR2 as SYGVKD. The CDR3 loop is CAISVRGNTEAFF. DNA for the CDR3: TGTGCCATCAGTGTCAGGGGGAACACTGAAGCTTTCTTT.

The chain combines TRBV7-2 with TRBJ2-7, with 7 bases aligning to TRBD2. The ends lost 3 bases at V and 4 bases at J; junction bases unmatched: 9. This CDR3 has 15 amino acids. CDR1 and CDR2 (germline): SGHTA, FQGNSA. CDR3 region: CASSFSSRGSYEQYF. In nucleotides, the CDR3 is TGTGCCAGCAGCTTTTCCAGCCGCGGGAGTTACGAGCAGTACTTC. Combining the CDR3 with reference TRBV7-2 and TRBJ2-7 gives the whole variable domain GAGVSQSPSNKVTEKGKDVELRCDPISGHTALYWYRQSLGQGLEFLIYFQGNSAPDKSGLPSDRFSAERTGGSVSTLTIQRTQQEDSAVYLCASSFSSRGSYEQYFGPGTRLTVT.

V is TRBV5-1 and J is TRBJ1-1; TRBD1 is a possible D gene (6 bases). V gave up 5 bases and J gave up 5 bases, with 19 bases separating them. CDR1 is SGHRS, CDR2 YFSETQ, per germline. The CDR3 is 15 residues long. CDR3 amino acids: CASRTRGGGRTEAFF. The CDR3 nucleotides read TGCGCCAGCAGAACCAGGGGAGGCGGAAGGACTGAAGCTTTCTTT.

The chain combines TRBV18 with TRBJ2-2; D possibly matches TRBD1 or TRBD2 (5 bases each). The CDR3 is 15 amino acids. The V gene lost 3 bases and the J gene lost 4 bases, with 12 bases spanning the gap. Germline V gene sequence: CDR1 KGHSH, CDR2 LQKENI. This CDR3 reads CASSPLGPPTGELFF. The CDR3 DNA reads as TGTGCCAGCTCACCCTTGGGACCACCCACCGGGGAGCTGTTTTTT.

The gene calls are TRBV11-3 and TRBJ2-3; 8 positions agree with TRBD2. Per germline, CDR1 SGHNT and CDR2 YENEEA. Trimming at V came to 6 bases and at J to 1 base, leaving 9 bases not matched to a gene. This CDR3 is 16 amino acids long. The CDR3 reads CASSTPARGGTDTQYF. For the CDR3, the DNA is TGTGCCAGCAGTACGCCCGCGCGGGGGGGCACAGATACGCAGTATTTT.

This chain joins TRBV7-2 and TRBJ2-1; 9 nucleotides agree with TRBD2. The CDR3 has 15 amino acids. Germline V gene sequence: CDR1 SGHTA, CDR2 FQGNSA. The V and J ends lost 1 base and 5 bases, in that order; junction bases with no gene match: 3. CDR3 DNA: TGTGCCAGCAGCTTAGTGGCTAGCGGGAACAATGAGCAGTTCTTC. Its translation is CASSLVASGNNEQFF.

This clonotype was seen more than once but under ten times. V gene TRBV7-2 combines with J gene TRBJ2-7; the D is unclear. Germline V gene data show CDR1 as SGHTA and CDR2 as FQGNSA. This CDR3 has 13 residues. Trimming removed 5 bases at V and 2 bases at J, with 10 bases between. In nucleotides, the CDR3 is TGTGCCAGCAGCCCAAGCGTGCCCTACGAGCAGTACTTC. Amino acids: CASSPSVPYEQYF. Using reference TRBV7-2 and TRBJ2-7 for the parts outside the CDR3, the full variable domain is GAGVSQSPSNKVTEKGKDVELRCDPISGHTALYWYRQSLGQGLEFLIYFQGNSAPDKSGLPSDRFSAERTGGSVSTLTIQRTQQEDSAVYLCASSPSVPYEQYFGPGTRLTVT.

This chain uses TRBV6-1 with TRBJ2-6, with D perhaps TRBD1 (5 bases). The V gene lost 8 bases and the J gene lost 3 bases, with 20 bases spanning the gap. Germline assignment: CDR1 MNHNS and CDR2 SASEGT. CDR3 length: 17 residues. The CDR3 DNA reads as TGTGCCAGCGCTCGTGGGCAGGGCGTAGATGGGGCCAACGTCCTGACTTTC. It encodes CASARGQGVDGANVLTF.

The chain recombines TRBV4-3 with TRBJ1-1, with 9 bases lining up with TRBD1. The germline V gene has CDR1 LGHNA and CDR2 YSLEER. The CDR3 contains 16 residues. The junction had 8 bases not matched to a gene; V was cut back by 0 bases and J by 6 bases. The CDR3 coding sequence is TGCGCCAGCAGCCAAGAGGGGACAGGGTTACAAGCTGAAGCTTTCTTT. Its protein is CASSQEGTGLQAEAFF.

This clonotype was detected many times. The chain employs TRBV20-1 and TRBJ2-7; possible D gene TRBD2, 5 bases. The CDR3 sequence is 16 residues long. Germline assignment: CDR1 DFQATT and CDR2 SNEGSKA (reference sequence). The germline V and J ends were trimmed by 3 bases and 4 bases, with 22 bases remaining between them. The CDR3 bases are TGCAGTGCTAGTTTCTATGAGCGGCCACTTCCTTACGAGCAGTACTTC. This codes for CSASFYERPLPYEQYF.

The V call is TRBV5-1, the J call TRBJ2-2; D may correspond to TRBD1 or TRBD2 (5 bases each). Germline CDR1 and CDR2: SGHRS and YFSETQ. The CDR3 is made up of 15 amino acids. With 4 bases removed from V and 3 bases from J, the gap between germline ends came to 13 bases. For the CDR3, the DNA is TGCGCCAGCAGCGGTGGGACGTGGGACACCGGGGAGCTGTTTTTT. This encodes CASSGGTWDTGELFF. Together with reference TRBV5-1 and TRBJ2-2, the CDR3 gives the full variable domain: KAGVTQTPRYLIKTRGQQVTLSCSPISGHRSVSWYQQTPGQGLQFLFEYFSETQRNKGNFPGRFSGRQFSNSRSEMNVSTLELGDSALYLCASSGGTWDTGELFFGEGSRLTVL.

At least ten counts were recorded for this clonotype. CDR3 amino acids: CASSSSGTAADGYTF. DNA of the CDR3: TGCGCCAGCAGCTCAAGCGGGACAGCAGCAGATGGCTACACCTTC. The rearrangement uses TRBV5-1 and TRBJ1-2, with TRBD1 matching over 7 bases. V lost 3 bases, J lost 6 bases, and 11 bases stayed unmatched. This CDR3 spans 15 amino acids. The germline V gene has CDR1 SGHRS and CDR2 YFSETQ.

The J gene is TRBJ2-7, the V gene TRBV7-2; 8 positions agree with TRBD1. Unmatched junction bases numbered 2, after V lost 1 base and J lost 3 bases. Germline V lookup: CDR1 SGHTA, CDR2 FQGNSA. CDR3 length equals 14 residues. The chain's CDR3 is CASSLGTGNYEQYF. The CDR3 DNA is TGTGCCAGCAGCTTAGGGACAGGGAACTACGAGCAGTACTTC.

This clonotype came up a few times. This chain connects TRBV12-3 or TRBV12-4 to TRBJ2-7; tentative D call: TRBD2 (6 bases). The CDR3 consists of 14 residues. The germline V and J ends were trimmed by 1 base and 4 bases, with 11 bases remaining between them. The CDR3 is CASSLGDLQYEQYF. DNA for the CDR3: TGTGCCAGCAGTTTAGGGGACTTACAATACGAGCAGTACTTC.

The chain combines TRBV27 with TRBJ1-6; D possibly corresponds to TRBD1 (5 bases). The V gene's germline CDR1 is MNHEY and CDR2 SMNVEV (reference sequence). The V end was cut by 5 bases, the J end by 10 bases, with 9 bases between. The CDR3 runs to 12 residues. For the CDR3, the DNA is TGTGCCAGCAGTGAATACAGGTCACCCCTCCACTTT. Residues: CASSEYRSPLHF.

The V and J genes are TRBV29-1 and TRBJ2-3; D is uncertain. The CDR3 covers 15 residues. Per germline, CDR1 SQVTM and CDR2 ANQGSEA. V was shortened by 5 bases and J by 3 bases, with 18 bases between the two germline ends. The CDR3 loop is CSVQALSGRTDTQYF. The CDR3 DNA follows: TGCAGCGTTCAAGCCCTGAGTGGTAGGACAGATACGCAGTATTTT.

The CDR3 bases are TGTGCCAGCAACTCGGACAGGGGGTTTTACGAGCAGTACTTC. Translation: CASNSDRGFYEQYF. V is TRBV6-2 or TRBV6-3 and J is TRBJ2-7, with 10 bases fitting TRBD1. Germline V lookup: CDR1 MNHEY, CDR2 SVGEGT. V was pared by 7 bases and J by 4 bases, with 7 bases of the junction left unmatched. CDR3 size: 14 residues.

The V and J genes are TRBV11-2 and TRBJ2-1; no clear D. Germline-derived CDR1 and CDR2 are SGHAT and FQNNGV. Trimming left V 5 bases short and J 1 base short, with 12 bases between. The CDR3 runs to 15 residues. CDR3 nucleotide sequence: TGTGCCAGCAGCACGTTACCAGCTTCCTACAATGAGCAGTTCTTC. Amino acid sequence: CASSTLPASYNEQFF.

The rearrangement uses TRBV10-3 and TRBJ1-6; 8 positions match TRBD1. The CDR3 has 14 residues. After removal of 6 bases from V and 5 bases from J, the junction contained 3 bases not matched to a gene. Germline-derived CDR1 and CDR2 are ENHRY and SYGVKD. CDR3 amino acids: CAIRQTGDNSPLHF. The CDR3 region has the DNA TGTGCCATCAGGCAGACAGGGGATAATTCACCCCTCCACTTT.

This clonotype was detected only a few times. The gene calls are TRBV6-2 or TRBV6-3 and TRBJ2-1; no definite D call. The length of the CDR3 is 15 residues. V lost 6 bases, J lost 2 bases, and 14 bases lay in between. Germline loops: CDR1 MNHEY, CDR2 SVGEGT. CDR3 protein: CASSFLAKTYNEQFF. The DNA of the CDR3 is TGTGCCAGCAGCTTCCTCGCCAAAACCTACAATGAGCAGTTCTTC.

A few counts support this clonotype. The chain couples TRBV4-1 to TRBJ1-2; 10 nucleotides line up with TRBD1. Germline-derived CDR1 and CDR2 are MGHRA and YSYEKL. CDR3 length: 15 amino acids. Trimming took 4 bases from V and 6 from J; bases not matched to a gene: 8. The DNA for the CDR3 is TGCGCCAGCAGCCGTACTGCCGGGACAGGGGATGGCTACACCTTC. This sequence encodes CASSRTAGTGDGYTF.

This clonotype was recorded many times. This chain uses TRBV3-1 with TRBJ2-1; D unclear. CDR3 length: 14 amino acids. The V end lost 0 bases, the J end lost 9 bases, and 12 bases lay between the germline ends. The germline gives CDR1 LGHDT, CDR2 YNNKEL (reference sequence). Here the CDR3 reads CASSQDPRAGEQFF. Written as DNA, the CDR3 is TGTGCCAGCAGCCAAGACCCACGGGCTGGTGAGCAGTTCTTC.